The 29 T cell receptor beta chains in this list originate from one sample, sequenced in a study of shared clonotypes between healthy human individuals. The data were produced by immunoSEQ multiplex PCR, yet TCRdb's version contains in-frame clones alone and is incomplete. This table holds 2 million to 2.5 million clones, 90% to 96% found once. The specimen sequenced was naive CD4+ T cells sorted from blood. Described subset: CD45RA+ positively selected. The receptor source for this set is a man between 18 and 29 years old in good health.

The J gene is TRBJ2-7, the V gene TRBV5-1; tentative D call: TRBD1 (6 bases). The ends were cut back, 2 bases at V and 5 bases at J, with 14 bases in the middle. Germline V gene sequence: CDR1 SGHRS, CDR2 YFSETQ. The CDR3 totals 14 residues. CDR3 amino acids: CASSLILQGNEQYF. The CDR3 coding sequence is TGCGCCAGCAGCTTAATACTACAGGGTAACGAGCAGTACTTC.

This rearrangement joins TRBV5-3 to TRBJ2-2; the D is unclear. TRBV5-3 belongs to the ORF category, with a function that is uncertain. V dropped 4 bases and J dropped 0 bases, with 13 bases sitting between them. This CDR3 is 16 amino acids long. The CDR3 DNA reads as TGTGCCAGAAGCCCGGTTCAATTGGCGAACACCGGGGAGCTGTTTTTT. It codes for CARSPVQLANTGELFF.

The rearrangement uses TRBV11-2 and TRBJ1-3, with 9 bases aligning to TRBD1. The V gene end was trimmed by 1 base and the J gene end by 9 bases; junction bases not matched to a gene: 7. The CDR3 is 15 residues long. Germline V gives CDR1 SGHAT, CDR2 FQNNGV. The CDR3 nucleotides are TGTGCCAGCAGCTTAGCCCCGGGACAGGGTGTCACCATATATTTT. Translating it yields CASSLAPGQGVTIYF.

The chain is built from TRBV4-1 and TRBJ2-1, with TRBD1 matching over 9 bases. The V gene end was trimmed by 0 bases and the J gene end by 6 bases; junction bases not matched to a gene: 6. The CDR3 contains 16 residues. CDR1 is MGHRA, CDR2 YSYEKL, per germline. The CDR3 loop reads CASSQDGTGTINEQFF. CDR3 nucleotide sequence: TGCGCCAGCAGCCAAGACGGGACAGGGACCATCAATGAGCAGTTCTTC.

V is TRBV7-2 and J is TRBJ2-3; no firm D call. CDR1 is SGHTA and CDR2 is FQGNSA in the germline V gene. CDR3 length equals 15 residues. The V end was cut by 5 bases, the J end by 3 bases, with 15 bases between. The CDR3 sequence is CASSTTAVTTDTQYF. The CDR3 DNA sequence: TGTGCCAGCAGCACCACGGCGGTGACTACAGATACGCAGTATTTT.

The chain is built from TRBV7-9 and TRBJ1-2; D is perhaps TRBD1 (5 bases). Looked up from germline, CDR1 is SEHNR and CDR2 is FQNEAQ (reference sequence). The CDR3 is made up of 14 amino acids. Trimming left V 1 base short and J 3 bases short, with 9 bases between. As DNA, the CDR3 is TGTGCCAGCAGCTTAGACGGGGGTTACTATGGCTACACCTTC. Amino acids: CASSLDGGYYGYTF.

The rearrangement links TRBV2 to TRBJ1-3; D remains ambiguous. Trimming removed 3 bases at V and 1 base at J, with 7 bases between. CDR1 and CDR2 (germline): SNHLY, FYNNEI. This CDR3 contains 14 residues. The CDR3 here is CASSDPGSGNTIYF. CDR3 nucleotides: TGTGCCAGCAGTGACCCCGGGTCTGGAAACACCATATATTTT. Full variable domain (remainder filled in from reference TRBV2 and TRBJ1-3): EPEVTQTPSHQVTQMGQEVILRCVPISNHLYFYWYRQILGQKVEFLVSFYNNEISEKSEIFDDQFSVERPDGSNFTLKIRSTKLEDSAMYFCASSDPGSGNTIYFGEGSWLTVV.

This clone was seen only a few times. This sample includes further DNA sequences coding for the same CDR3. V gene TRBV6-1 combines with J gene TRBJ1-5, with no clear D. V dropped 4 bases and J dropped 5 bases, with 3 bases sitting between them. Germline V gene lookup returns CDR1 MNHNS and CDR2 SASEGT. CDR3 size: 11 residues. CDR3 loop: CASSGDQPQHF. The CDR3 region has the DNA TGTGCCAGCAGTGGCGATCAGCCCCAGCATTTT.

The chain employs TRBV10-3 and TRBJ2-7; D is ambiguous. V was shortened by 6 bases and J by 4 bases, with 7 bases between the two germline ends. In germline, CDR1 is ENHRY, CDR2 SYGVKD. There are 11 residues in the CDR3. The CDR3 sequence: CAIRDQYEQYF. CDR3 DNA sequence: TGTGCCATCAGGGACCAATACGAGCAGTACTTC.

This clone has just one count. V and J are TRBV6-6 and TRBJ1-6; D is undetermined. CDR1 is MNHNY and CDR2 is SVGAGI in the germline V gene (reference sequence). V dropped 5 bases and J dropped 10 bases, with 9 bases sitting between them. This CDR3 has 12 amino acids. CDR3 bases: TGTGCCAGCAGTGGGGATTACTCACCCCTCCACTTT. Its protein product is CASSGDYSPLHF.

A word on this clone: The same CDR3 is also encoded by other DNA sequences in this sample. The V and J genes are TRBV5-1 and TRBJ1-6; 8 bases align to TRBD1. This CDR3 region has 15 residues. J was trimmed by 7 bases and V by 2 bases; bases with no gene match: 5. Germline V CDR1 and CDR2: SGHRS, YFSETQ. The CDR3 reads CASSLARGQNSPLHF. DNA of the CDR3: TGCGCCAGCAGCTTAGCCAGGGGGCAAAATTCACCCCTCCACTTT. Variable domain in full (rest from reference TRBV5-1 and TRBJ1-6): KAGVTQTPRYLIKTRGQQVTLSCSPISGHRSVSWYQQTPGQGLQFLFEYFSETQRNKGNFPGRFSGRQFSNSRSEMNVSTLELGDSALYLCASSLARGQNSPLHFGNGTRLTVT.

This clone was detected only once. V is TRBV30 and J is TRBJ1-5; D is unclear. Trimming removed 0 bases at V and 4 bases at J, with 10 bases between. This CDR3 contains 14 residues. Germline V CDR1 and CDR2: GTSNPN, SVGIG (reference sequence). The CDR3 DNA reads as TGTGCCTGGAGTGTACGGCAGGTAAATCAGCCCCAGCATTTT. Protein: CAWSVRQVNQPQHF.

To note about this clone: Additional DNA sequences in this sample encode the identical CDR3. The chain couples TRBV19 to TRBJ2-7, with D perhaps TRBD1 or TRBD2 (5 bases each). Germline V gives CDR1 LNHDA, CDR2 SQIVND (reference sequence). This CDR3 spans 13 amino acids. Trimming removed 1 base from V and 4 bases from J, with 8 bases in between. CDR3 sequence reads: CASSIGEGYEQYF. In DNA, the CDR3 is TGTGCCAGTAGTATAGGAGAGGGGTACGAGCAGTACTTC.

V and J are TRBV9 and TRBJ1-4, with D maybe TRBD1 (6 bases). Trimming shortened V by 0 bases and J by 8 bases, and 17 bases separated the two germline ends. The V gene's germline CDR1 is SGDLS and CDR2 YYNGEE. The CDR3 runs 16 residues. CDR3 residues: CASSVALRAGDEKLFF. CDR3 nucleotide sequence: TGTGCCAGCAGCGTAGCTCTAAGGGCAGGGGACGAAAAACTGTTTTTT.

V gene TRBV27 combines with J gene TRBJ1-1; D gene ambiguous. V was clipped by 5 bases and J by 4 bases, with 8 bases between them. Germline V gene sequence: CDR1 MNHEY, CDR2 SMNVEV (reference sequence). The CDR3 runs to 12 residues. The CDR3 coding sequence is TGTGCCAGCAGTAATCCGGGCACTGAAGCTTTCTTT. As protein: CASSNPGTEAFF.

This clone was observed a single time. The chain recombines TRBV7-9 with TRBJ2-3; 10 positions match TRBD2. After removal of 3 bases from V and 2 bases from J, the junction contained 5 bases not matched to a gene. CDR3 length: 16 amino acids. Germline V gene data show CDR1 as SEHNR and CDR2 as FQNEAQ (reference sequence). Here the CDR3 reads CASSFKLAGNTDTQYF. As DNA, the CDR3 is TGTGCCAGCAGCTTCAAACTAGCGGGGAACACAGATACGCAGTATTTT.

This chain links TRBV4-1 with TRBJ2-3; TRBD2 aligns across 10 bases. The CDR3 is made up of 16 amino acids. The trim removed 4 bases at V and 3 bases at J, leaving 7 bases unmatched. Germline loops: CDR1 MGHRA, CDR2 YSYEKL. CDR3 region: CASSLGTSESTDTQYF. The DNA of the CDR3 is TGCGCCAGCAGCCTGGGGACTAGCGAGTCGACAGATACGCAGTATTTT.

Points on this clone: Other DNA sequences in this sample translate to the same CDR3. The J gene is TRBJ2-7, the V gene TRBV2; TRBD2 might be the D (6 bases). The length of the CDR3 is 14 residues. Looked up from germline, CDR1 is SNHLY and CDR2 is FYNNEI. V lost 2 bases to trimming and J lost 3 bases, with 11 bases between them. The CDR3 DNA reads as TGTGCCAGCAGTGAACGGGGGTGGAGCTACGAGCAGTACTTC. Protein sequence: CASSERGWSYEQYF. Full variable domain (outside the CDR3, taken from reference TRBV2 and TRBJ2-7): EPEVTQTPSHQVTQMGQEVILRCVPISNHLYFYWYRQILGQKVEFLVSFYNNEISEKSEIFDDQFSVERPDGSNFTLKIRSTKLEDSAMYFCASSERGWSYEQYFGPGTRLTVT.

In this sample, this clone turned up once. Here the CDR3 reads CASSPYGQEVGEQYF. The CDR3 nucleotides are TGTGCCAGCTCACCTTACGGACAGGAGGTTGGCGAGCAGTACTTC. V and J are TRBV18 and TRBJ2-7; 7 nucleotides match TRBD1. Germline V gene data show CDR1 as KGHSH and CDR2 as LQKENI. CDR3 length: 15 residues. J lost 6 bases, V lost 3 bases, and 11 bases had no gene match.

This chain connects TRBV6-5 to TRBJ1-1, with TRBD1 matching 8 bases. CDR1 is MNHEY and CDR2 is SVGAGI in the germline V gene. Trimming at V came to 7 bases and at J to 5 bases, leaving 12 bases not matched to a gene. This CDR3 contains 15 residues. The CDR3 DNA is TGTGCCAGCACCAGGGGGTCAGGGGGCATTACTGAAGCTTTCTTT. Encoded protein: CASTRGSGGITEAFF.

The chain links TRBV4-1 to TRBJ2-7; tentatively, D is TRBD2 (6 bases). This CDR3 is built from 16 residues. V gave up 1 base and J gave up 0 bases, with 13 bases separating them. CDR1 and CDR2 from the germline V gene are MGHRA and YSYEKL. The chain's CDR3 is CASSQGRADNSYEQYF. In DNA form, the CDR3 reads TGCGCCAGCAGCCAAGGGAGGGCAGACAACTCCTACGAGCAGTACTTC.

This chain uses TRBV18 with TRBJ1-1; D is uncertain. V lost 5 bases and J lost 2, with 15 bases in between. The germline CDR1 and CDR2 sequences are KGHSH and LQKENI. The CDR3 is 15 amino acids. The CDR3 region is CASSEPGGLNTEAFF. The CDR3 DNA sequence: TGTGCCAGCTCAGAACCGGGCGGTCTAAACACTGAAGCTTTCTTT.

The chain uses TRBV6-5 and TRBJ2-5; D not resolved. This CDR3 has 13 residues. The ends were cut back, 7 bases at V and 11 bases at J, with 20 bases in the middle. Germline assignment: CDR1 MNHEY and CDR2 SVGAGI. The CDR3 DNA reads as TGTGCCAGCAAAACCTCGGACGGTGTTGGTCAGTACTTC. Its translation: CASKTSDGVGQYF.

As for this clone: The same CDR3 also results from other DNA sequences found in this sample. This sequence joins TRBV27 and TRBJ1-1; D gene uncertain. The CDR3 covers 14 residues. V was clipped by 2 bases and J by 0 bases, with 7 bases between them. The germline gives CDR1 MNHEY, CDR2 SMNVEV (reference sequence). The CDR3 DNA is TGTGCCAGCAGTTTAGGACGGATGAACACTGAAGCTTTCTTT. Amino acids: CASSLGRMNTEAFF.

The chain employs TRBV9 and TRBJ2-7; D gene unclear. V was cut by 3 bases and J by 4 bases, with 14 bases left in between. The CDR3 is 14 residues long. The germline V gene encodes CDR1 SGDLS and CDR2 YYNGEE. The CDR3, as DNA: TGTGCCAGCAGCGCCAATTTTGGCGGTTACGAGCAGTACTTC. Residues: CASSANFGGYEQYF.

The chain couples TRBV5-5 to TRBJ1-6; maybe TRBD1 (5 bases). The V gene lost 3 bases and the J gene lost 6 bases, with 13 bases spanning the gap. The germline CDR1 and CDR2 sequences are SGHKS and YYEKEE (reference sequence). The CDR3 totals 15 residues. DNA for the CDR3: TGTGCCAGCAGCTCAGGGCCGGCGATTAATTCACCCCTCCACTTT. Translation gives CASSSGPAINSPLHF. The full variable domain, with the rest looked up from reference TRBV5-5 and TRBJ1-6, is DAGVTQSPTHLIKTRGQQVTLRCSPISGHKSVSWYQQVLGQGPQFIFQYYEKEERGRGNFPDRFSARQFPNYSSELNVNALLLGDSALYLCASSSGPAINSPLHFGNGTRLTVT.

This chain joins TRBV19 and TRBJ2-1; no firm D call. Germline lookup yields CDR1 LNHDA and CDR2 SQIVND (reference sequence). The CDR3 runs to 15 residues. Trimming removed 5 bases at V and 0 bases at J, with 11 bases between. Here the CDR3 DNA reads TGTGCCAGTAGTCCCATACAAAGCTCCTACAATGAGCAGTTCTTC. Translating gives CASSPIQSSYNEQFF.

The chain has TRBV9 and TRBJ2-6; D may be TRBD1 (6 bases). V dropped 2 bases and J dropped 4 bases, with 13 bases sitting between them. Germline CDR1 SGDLS, CDR2 YYNGEE. CDR3 length: 16 residues. The chain's CDR3 is CASSVLGGSGANVLTF. The CDR3 DNA reads TGTGCCAGCAGCGTCTTAGGGGGAAGCGGGGCCAACGTCCTGACTTTC.

The genes are TRBV28 and TRBJ2-2; no definite D call. V was clipped by 0 bases and J by 6 bases, with 2 bases between them. The germline gives CDR1 MDHEN, CDR2 SYDVKM. CDR3 length: 12 residues. The CDR3 region has the DNA TGTGCCAGCAGTTTATGCTCCGGGGAGCTGTTTTTT. Amino acid sequence: CASSLCSGELFF.